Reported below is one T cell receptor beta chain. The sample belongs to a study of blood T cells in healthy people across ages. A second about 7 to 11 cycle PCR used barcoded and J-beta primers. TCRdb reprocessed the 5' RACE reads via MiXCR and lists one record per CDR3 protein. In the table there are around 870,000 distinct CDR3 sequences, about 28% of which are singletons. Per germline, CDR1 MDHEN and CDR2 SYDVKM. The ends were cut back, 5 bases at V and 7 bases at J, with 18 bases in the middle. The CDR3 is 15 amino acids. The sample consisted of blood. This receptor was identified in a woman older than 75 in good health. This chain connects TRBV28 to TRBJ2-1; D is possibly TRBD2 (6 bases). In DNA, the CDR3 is TGTGCCAGCAGTCCCAGAACTAGCCGGGGAAATGAGCAGTTCTTC. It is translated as CASSPRTSRGNEQFF.